This passage covers 2 T cell receptor beta chains from one sample sequenced in a study of blood T cell repertoires in COVID-19. Sequencing was performed with immunoSEQ multiplex PCR; in TCRdb, only in-frame clones are kept and a portion is missing. The sample holds under 500,000 clones, around 89% seen once. Source material: peripheral blood. These receptors were collected from a woman in her 30s with acute or convalescent COVID-19.

To note about this clone: This CDR3 is also generated by other DNA sequences in the sample. The V and J genes are TRBV30 and TRBJ1-2; D unclear. Germline-derived CDR1 and CDR2 are GTSNPN and SVGIG (reference sequence). Trimming pared 0 bases from V and 7 bases from J, leaving 9 bases between. The CDR3 loop spans 12 amino acids. CDR3 sequence (DNA): TGTGCCTGGAGTGTACGAGGCAGTGGCTACACCTTC. Protein sequence: CAWSVRGSGYTF.

The genes are TRBV28 and TRBJ2-3, with 8 bases fitting TRBD1. The CDR3 loop spans 16 amino acids. CDR1 is MDHEN and CDR2 is SYDVKM in the germline V gene. Trimming took 5 bases from V and 3 from J; bases not matched to a gene: 10. The CDR3 protein is CASSPPTGVVTDTQYF. CDR3 sequence (DNA): TGTGCCAGCAGTCCACCGACAGGGGTAGTGACAGATACGCAGTATTTT.